This T cell receptor beta chain was identified during a study of control samples from healthy donors and cancer patients. V lost 0 bases and J 6 bases, leaving 11 bases between the germline ends. This CDR3 has 14 residues. Germline V lookup: CDR1 SNHLY, CDR2 FYNNEI. The method was immunoSEQ multiplex PCR; TCRdb's version includes in-frame clones alone and lacks a portion of them. The repertoire holds 95,000 to 100,000 clones, almost 85% seen once, with 2% to 2.5% in the top ten. The clonotype was recovered from a man aged 55 to 70 in good health. The sample consisted of blood. The chain recombines TRBV2 with TRBJ1-1; D remains unclear. CDR3 amino acids: CASSEAPGRAEAFF. The CDR3 nucleotides are TGTGCCAGCAGTGAAGCGCCTGGGCGGGCTGAAGCTTTCTTT.